This T cell receptor (beta chain) is from a study of blood T cell repertoires in COVID-19. Study overall: From the United States, Italy and Spain came samples of acute and convalescent COVID-19. Sample material is recorded as cDNA or gDNA derived from T cells, B-cell-depleted T cells, or PBMCs.

Study processing details: Reference gene primer amplification gave nucleated cell count estimates. The method was immunoSEQ multiplex PCR; TCRdb's version includes in-frame clones alone and lacks a portion of them. The D gene and trimming were derived from the DNA, and the V and J assignments and clone size from that table. The data show about 190,000 clones, around 79% seen once. V lost 7 bases, J lost 5 bases, and 7 bases stayed unmatched. The CDR3 runs 12 residues. Germline CDR1 SQVTM, CDR2 ANQGSEA. Sequencing used peripheral blood. The TCR originated in a man aged 50-59 years who had recovered from COVID-19. The V call is TRBV29-1, the J call TRBJ2-7; TRBD1 agrees at 8 bases. CDR3 nucleotides: TGCAGCGCAGACAGGGGCGCGAACGAGCAGTACTTC. This sequence encodes CSADRGANEQYF.